This T cell receptor beta chain originates from a study of blood T cell repertoires in COVID-19. Study overall: Donors in the United States, Italy and Spain gave samples during acute or convalescent COVID-19. Sources were T cells, B-cell-depleted T cells, or PBMCs; the material itself was cDNA or gDNA.

Original analysis: The assay estimated nucleated cells by amplifying reference gene primers. Only in-frame clones appear in the TCRdb table, and some are missing; sequencing was by immunoSEQ multiplex PCR. V and J calls and clone size are those listed in that table; D and trimming were worked out from the DNA. The sample has roughly 330,000 clones, 85% to 90% seen once. Between the trimmed V and J ends, which lost 6 bases and 0 bases, there was a span of 12 bases. The length of the CDR3 is 16 residues. Looked up from germline, CDR1 is MNHEY and CDR2 is SMNVEV (reference sequence). This TCR was recovered from a woman in her 50s with active or convalescent COVID-19. The V call is TRBV27, the J call TRBJ1-6; maybe TRBD1 (6 bases). Input material: peripheral blood. CDR3 sequence (DNA): TGTGCCAGCAGACACAGGGTGAGCTCCTATAATTCACCCCTCCACTTT. Amino acids: CASRHRVSSYNSPLHF.